This TCR beta chain came from a study of monozygotic twins with inflammatory bowel disease. The CDR3 runs to 12 residues. Germline V gene data show CDR1 as DFQATT and CDR2 as SNEGSKA (reference sequence). TCRdb re-analyzed the 5' RACE reads; it lists each CDR3 protein once, without DNA. The table lists about 110,000 distinct CDR3 sequences, with roughly 12% in the top ten. This TCR was recovered from a human donor with ulcerative colitis or Crohn's disease, or a healthy co-twin of an affected twin (not recorded which). V and J are TRBV20-1 and TRBJ2-5. Material for sequencing was blood. CDR3 amino acids: CSARDIGETQYF.